Below are 9 T cell receptor beta chains sequenced from a single sample in a study of blood T cell repertoires in COVID-19 (dated by TCRdb to 2020 to 2021). Receptor amplification or capture employed the immunoSEQ multiplex PCR assay. What TCRdb holds here is the immuneACCESS table cut down to in-frame rearrangements. Part of the clones is not present; checked against another copy, under half of the missing clones reflect an unresolved V gene, and the others are unexplained. The sample includes about 230,000 clones, with roughly 88% observed a single time. 2% to 2.5% of the sample is held by the ten biggest clonotypes. Sequenced input: PBMCs or T cells enriched from blood (not recorded which). The receptors stem from a middle-aged woman with acute COVID-19.

The chain couples TRBV27 to TRBJ2-7, with 7 bases matching TRBD1. The CDR3 length is 15 residues. V trimming: 5 bases; J trimming: 0 bases; junction bases outside the gene matches: 7. Germline CDR1 reads MNHEY; CDR2 reads SMNVEV (reference sequence). The CDR3 region has the DNA TGTGCCAGCAGTAAATCCGGGACAGTCTCCTACGAGCAGTACTTC. Amino acids: CASSKSGTVSYEQYF.

The chain combines TRBV6-4 with TRBJ1-5, with TRBD1 as a possible D gene (6 bases). With 2 bases removed from V and 0 bases from J, the gap between germline ends came to 26 bases. This CDR3 spans 21 amino acids. Germline assignment: CDR1 MRHNA and CDR2 SNTAGT. The CDR3 nucleotides are TGTGCCAGCAGTGACCCACCCGATGAGGGGGTATACTATTATAGCAATCAGCCCCAGCATTTT. Translation gives CASSDPPDEGVYYYSNQPQHF.

This chain uses TRBV19 with TRBJ1-1; D remains unclear. The V end was cut by 3 bases, the J end by 6 bases, with 14 bases between. CDR3 size: 14 residues. Germline V CDR1 and CDR2: LNHDA, SQIVND (reference sequence). CDR3 nucleotides: TGTGCCAGTAGTATTCGCGGGGTTGGCGCTGAAGCTTTCTTT. The encoded protein is CASSIRGVGAEAFF.

The V gene is TRBV10-2, the J gene TRBJ1-6; 7 positions agree with TRBD1. There are 14 residues in the CDR3. V lost 6 bases, J lost 9 bases, and 8 bases stayed unmatched. Germline CDR1 WSHSY, CDR2 SAAADI. The CDR3 region has the DNA TGCGCCAGCAGCCTACAGGGGACGGTTTCACCCCTCCACTTT. Its translation: CASSLQGTVSPLHF.

Only one count was recorded for this clone. CDR3 bases: TGTGCCAGCAGTTATAGCGGGGGTGCCAATGAGCAGTTCTTC. Residues: CASSYSGGANEQFF. V and J are TRBV6-2 or TRBV6-3 and TRBJ2-1; 9 bases are a match to TRBD2. CDR1 MNHEY and CDR2 SVGEGT come from the germline V gene. The CDR3 is 14 residues long. The V and J ends lost 3 bases and 6 bases, in that order; junction bases with no gene match: 3.

The chain recombines TRBV7-2 with TRBJ2-5, with TRBD2 identical over 15 bases. CDR1 SGHTA and CDR2 FQGNSA come from the germline V gene. The junction had 5 bases not matched to a gene; V was cut back by 5 bases and J by 4 bases. The CDR3 runs to 16 residues. Here the CDR3 reads CASSPQGLAGGETQYF. The CDR3 DNA is TGTGCCAGCAGCCCCCAGGGACTAGCGGGAGGAGAGACCCAGTACTTC. The full variable domain, in which reference TRBV7-2 and TRBJ2-5 provide the parts outside the CDR3, is GAGVSQSPSNKVTEKGKDVELRCDPISGHTALYWYRQSLGQGLEFLIYFQGNSAPDKSGLPSDRFSAERTGGSVSTLTIQRTQQEDSAVYLCASSPQGLAGGETQYFGPGTRLLVL.

The rearrangement links TRBV5-6 to TRBJ2-5; TRBD1 aligns across 9 bases. This CDR3 spans 15 amino acids. The germline CDR1 and CDR2 sequences are SGHDT and YYEEEE. J gave up 4 bases and V 4 bases, and 8 bases lay outside the gene matches. The CDR3 sequence is CASSRTTGGRETQYF. CDR3 bases: TGTGCCAGCAGCCGAACTACAGGGGGCAGAGAGACCCAGTACTTC.

The chain carries TRBV7-9 and TRBJ2-3; 9 bases align to TRBD2. The germline V gene encodes CDR1 SEHNR and CDR2 FQNEAQ (reference sequence). The CDR3 sequence is 15 residues long. V was clipped by 5 bases and J by 2 bases; unmatched bases: 5. As DNA, the CDR3 is TGTGCCAGCAGCCGATTAGCGGGGGACACAGATACGCAGTATTTT. As protein: CASSRLAGDTDTQYF. Full variable domain (remainder filled in from reference TRBV7-9 and TRBJ2-3): DTGVSQNPRHKITKRGQNVTFRCDPISEHNRLYWYRQTLGQGPEFLTYFQNEAQLEKSRLLSDRFSAERPKGSFSTLEIQRTEQGDSAMYLCASSRLAGDTDTQYFGPGTRLTVL.

This rearrangement joins TRBV6-2 or TRBV6-3 to TRBJ2-5; 11 bases are a match to TRBD2. The CDR3 covers 17 residues. Looked up from germline, CDR1 is MNHEY and CDR2 is SVGEGT. V was pared by 4 bases and J by 2 bases, with 9 bases of the junction left unmatched. Written as DNA, the CDR3 is TGTGCCAGCAGTTCGTCACTAGCGGGAGAGGAACAAGAGACCCAGTACTTC. This sequence encodes CASSSSLAGEEQETQYF.